This T cell receptor beta chain was observed in a study of CD8+ T cells in alopecia areata. The treatment is: oral pan-JAK inhibitor, 5-10 mg twice daily. Peripheral blood and lesional scalp punch biopsies were taken from alopecia areata patients. RNA was extracted and reverse transcribed into cDNA as the sequencing template. Assay used: immunoSEQ multiplex PCR; TCRdb lists only in-frame clones, some missing. This repertoire shows some 110,000 clones, less than 75% found once; its top ten account for 10% to 15%. Study-level findings and limits: Baseline CD8+ expansion's link to response remains uncertain, as there was one nonresponder. Throughout tofacitinib, many expanded lesional clones continued to persist in scalp and blood.

This clone was seen once. The antigen is unknown. Looked up from germline, CDR1 is SGHNT and CDR2 is YYREEE (reference sequence). The CDR3 spans 15 residues. V was clipped by 0 bases and J by 9 bases; unmatched bases: 4. This chain links TRBV5-4 with TRBJ1-6, with 9 bases fitting TRBD1. The clonotype was recovered from a human donor with alopecia areata. The sample consisted of CD8+ T cells sorted from blood, taken at week 24, from a patient treated with tofacitinib. CDR3 bases: TGTGCCAGCAGCTTGGGGACAGGGGCATCTTCACCCCTCCACTTT. Its translation: CASSLGTGASSPLHF. The complete variable domain, with remaining parts taken from reference TRBV5-4 and TRBJ1-6, reads ETGVTQSPTHLIKTRGQQVTLRCSSQSGHNTVSWYQQALGQGPQFIFQYYREEENGRGNFPPRFSGLQFPNYSSELNVNALELDDSALYLCASSLGTGASSPLHFGNGTRLTVT.